These 14 T cell receptor beta chains were sequenced from one sample in a study of blood T cell repertoires in COVID-19. Profiled with immunoSEQ multiplex PCR; TCRdb holds only in-frame clones, not every one. Of 150,000 to 200,000 clones in the sample, 87% were seen once. Sample: PBMCs or T cells enriched from blood (not recorded which). These TCRs come from a human donor with acute COVID-19. The donor label of this sample is uncertain.

J is TRBJ2-6 and V is TRBV18, with TRBD2 identical over 7 bases. With V trimmed by 4 bases and J by 0 bases, 12 bases remained unmatched. Germline lookup yields CDR1 KGHSH and CDR2 LQKENI. CDR3 length: 19 amino acids. The CDR3 protein is CASSQIPGTKSSGANVLTF. CDR3 DNA: TGTGCCAGCTCACAAATACCCGGGACTAAGAGCTCTGGGGCCAACGTCCTGACTTTC.

V and J are TRBV10-3 and TRBJ1-5; D remains ambiguous. The germline V gene encodes CDR1 ENHRY and CDR2 SYGVKD. V gave up 0 bases and J gave up 3 bases, with 9 bases separating them. The CDR3 runs to 15 residues. The CDR3 is CAISESEGFNQPQHF. As DNA, the CDR3 is TGTGCCATCAGTGAGTCGGAGGGTTTCAATCAGCCCCAGCATTTT.

The V and J genes are TRBV18 and TRBJ1-2, with D unclear. The V and J ends lost 0 bases and 4 bases respectively, with 9 bases between them. Germline loops: CDR1 KGHSH, CDR2 LQKENI. The CDR3 is 14 residues long. The CDR3 DNA is TGTGCCAGCTCACCACCGTCAGGTCGCTATGGCTACACCTTC. This codes for CASSPPSGRYGYTF.

V and J are TRBV4-2 and TRBJ2-7, with TRBD2 matching over 7 bases. This CDR3 contains 15 residues. Germline lookup yields CDR1 LGHNA and CDR2 YNFKEQ. J was trimmed by 2 bases and V by 3 bases; bases with no gene match: 7. CDR3 residues: CASSQHLGTTYEQYF. CDR3 DNA sequence: TGTGCCAGCAGCCAGCACCTAGGGACTACCTACGAGCAGTACTTC.

V is TRBV6-5 and J is TRBJ2-7; 9 nucleotides line up with TRBD1. This CDR3 has 15 amino acids. V was clipped by 1 base and J by 2 bases; unmatched bases: 3. The germline V gene encodes CDR1 MNHEY and CDR2 SVGAGI. The CDR3 spells CASSYWTGDPYEQYF. The CDR3 DNA follows: TGTGCCAGCAGTTACTGGACAGGGGATCCCTACGAGCAGTACTTC.

V is TRBV18 and J is TRBJ1-5, with D unresolved. Trimming took 5 bases from V and 2 from J, leaving 16 bases between them. CDR3 length: 16 residues. Germline V gives CDR1 KGHSH, CDR2 LQKENI. The CDR3 spells CASSFLQPQGNQPQHF. The CDR3 coding sequence is TGTGCCAGCTCATTCCTACAGCCTCAGGGCAATCAGCCCCAGCATTTT.

The chain links TRBV27 to TRBJ2-1; the D gene is possibly TRBD2 (7 bases). Trimming took 3 bases from V and 0 from J, leaving 9 bases between them. The CDR3 is 15 residues long. Germline V CDR1 and CDR2: MNHEY, SMNVEV (reference sequence). CDR3 residues: CASSFGGASYNEQFF. As DNA, the CDR3 is TGTGCCAGCAGTTTTGGGGGGGCCTCCTACAATGAGCAGTTCTTC.

This clone was observed a handful of times. J is TRBJ1-5 and V is TRBV24-1; 7 nucleotides align to TRBD1. The CDR3 is 15 residues long. With V trimmed by 4 bases and J by 3 bases, 5 bases remained unmatched. Germline values: CDR1 KGHDR, CDR2 SFDVKD. CDR3 nucleotides: TGTGCCACCAGTGACACAGGGGCGGCCAATCAGCCCCAGCATTTT. Protein: CATSDTGAANQPQHF.

The CDR3 reads CASSSPDLYGYTF. The CDR3 DNA reads TGTGCCAGCAGCTCGCCAGATCTCTATGGCTACACCTTC. V usage is TRBV3-1 (or the pseudogene TRBV3-2) and J usage is TRBJ1-2; the D is unclear. Deletions cut 5 bases from V and 4 bases from J, with 11 bases between. The CDR3 has 13 amino acids. Germline V gene lookup returns CDR1 LGHDT and CDR2 YNNKEL (reference sequence).

This sequence joins TRBV21-1 and TRBJ1-2; the DNA was not compared with TRBD1, the D call given in the table. TRBV21-1 is annotated as a pseudogene. This CDR3 spans 15 amino acids. The CDR3 nucleotides read TGTGCCAGCAGCAAAGCTCCGGGACAAAACTATGGCTACACCTTC. Its protein product is CASSKAPGQNYGYTF.

The chain is built from TRBV30 and TRBJ1-4; 12 nucleotides match TRBD1. The V and J ends lost 5 bases and 3 bases, in that order; junction bases with no gene match: 19. From germline, CDR1 is GTSNPN and CDR2 SVGIG (reference sequence). This CDR3 contains 20 residues. The CDR3 bases are TGTGCCTGGGGGCTGTACTACTGGGACAGGGGGCGCATCTCTAATGAAAAACTGTTTTTT. Protein product: CAWGLYYWDRGRISNEKLFF.

This rearrangement joins TRBV6-5 to TRBJ1-1; 8 bases fit TRBD1. The CDR3 totals 13 residues. The junction had 6 bases not matched to a gene; V was cut back by 6 bases and J by 6 bases. Germline lookup yields CDR1 MNHEY and CDR2 SVGAGI. The CDR3 DNA sequence: TGTGCCAGCAGGCCCCAGGGGGCTGCTGAAGCTTTCTTT. This sequence encodes CASRPQGAAEAFF.

This chain connects TRBV2 to TRBJ2-7; 7 nucleotides match TRBD1. Germline CDR1 and CDR2: SNHLY and FYNNEI. The V gene end was trimmed by 8 bases and the J gene end by 2 bases; junction bases not matched to a gene: 6. The CDR3 sequence is 13 residues long. The CDR3 region is CASSATGTYEQYF. The CDR3 bases are TGTGCCAGCTCAGCGACAGGGACCTACGAGCAGTACTTC.

The chain links TRBV6-1 to TRBJ2-2; D is ambiguous. The CDR3 sequence is 17 residues long. Germline V CDR1 and CDR2: MNHNS, SASEGT. Between the trimmed V and J ends, which lost 1 base and 3 bases, there was a span of 15 bases. CDR3 DNA sequence: TGTGCCAGCAGTGAAGTCGACTTTCGAGGTTACACCGGGGAGCTGTTTTTT. It is translated as CASSEVDFRGYTGELFF.